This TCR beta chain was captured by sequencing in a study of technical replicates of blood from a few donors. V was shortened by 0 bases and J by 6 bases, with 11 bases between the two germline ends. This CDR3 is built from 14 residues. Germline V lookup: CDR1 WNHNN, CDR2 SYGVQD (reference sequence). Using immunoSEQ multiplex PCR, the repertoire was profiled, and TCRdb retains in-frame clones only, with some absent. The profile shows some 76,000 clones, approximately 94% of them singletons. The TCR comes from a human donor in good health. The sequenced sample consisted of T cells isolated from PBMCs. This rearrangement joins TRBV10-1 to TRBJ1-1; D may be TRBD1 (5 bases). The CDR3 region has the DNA TGCGCCAGCAGTGAGTCGGGGGGGTCGGCTGAAGCTTTCTTT. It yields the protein CASSESGGSAEAFF.